Here is one T cell receptor beta chain with its context. The antigen remains unidentified. This entry comes from a study of shared clonotypes between healthy human individuals. Findings and caveats of the study: With a handful of donors compared, roughly 5% of naive CD4 clonotypes were shared. Some clonotypes were shared by all four sorted-subset donors, while others were not shared. The non-shared ones had lower generation probabilities than the shared ones.

Recent vaccinations or acute infections were absent in the healthy HIV-negative adult donors. This CDR3 is built from 14 residues. The germline CDR1 and CDR2 sequences are ENHRY and SYGVKD. V shed 0 bases, J shed 4 bases, and the junction held 2 bases outside the gene matches. Generated by immunoSEQ multiplex PCR, the TCRdb table keeps only in-frame clones and is missing some. This table holds roughly 2.6 million clones, around 94% found once. The chain combines TRBV10-3 with TRBJ1-2; 7 bases are a match to TRBD1. This clonotype was sampled from a man aged 18 to 29 in good health. Source material: naive CD4+ T cells sorted from blood. Subset indicated: CD45RA+ positively selected. CDR3 bases: TGTGCCATCAGTGAGTCGGGGGACAGCTATGGCTACACCTTC. Protein product: CAISESGDSYGYTF.